The rows below give T cell receptor beta chains drawn from one sample of a study of blood T cell repertoires in COVID-19. The method was immunoSEQ multiplex PCR; TCRdb's version includes in-frame clones alone and lacks a portion of them. The sample lists 350,000 to 450,000 clones, 83% occurring once. Sequencing was performed on PBMCs or T cells enriched from blood (not recorded which). These receptor sequences come from a woman between 50 and 59 years old who had recovered from COVID-19. The CDR3 runs from the conserved cysteine through the conserved F or W. The D gene is left open where the match is weak.

v_gene	d_gene	j_gene	CDR3nt	CDR3aa
TRBV2	-	TRBJ2-4	TGTGCCAGCACTGTTGACAGTTCCAACATTCAGTACTTC	CASTVDSSNIQYF
TRBV19	TRBD2	TRBJ2-6	TGTGCCAGTAGTGGATTACAAGGGAGGGGCCCTGGGGCCAACGTCCTGACTTTC	CASSGLQGRGPGANVLTF
TRBV29-1	TRBD1	TRBJ1-1	TGCAGCGTGGGACAGGGGGCGAGTTTAATGAACACTGAAGCTTTCTTT	CSVGQGASLMNTEAFF
TRBV7-2	-	TRBJ1-2	TGTGCCAGCAGCTTAACAGGGACCGGCTACACCTTC	CASSLTGTGYTF
TRBV14	-	TRBJ1-1	TGTGCCAGCAGCCGACAGGCGAACACTGAAGCTTTCTTT	CASSRQANTEAFF
TRBV5-6	TRBD1	TRBJ1-1	TGTGCCAGCAGCCTACAACCGGGACAGCTTCCCACTGAAGCTTTCTTT	CASSLQPGQLPTEAFF
TRBV6-5	TRBD1	TRBJ1-5	TGTGCCAGCAGTCGAACAGGGGATGGGAATCAGCCCCAGCATTTT	CASSRTGDGNQPQHF
TRBV18	TRBD1	TRBJ1-2	TGTGCCAGCTCACCCGGGACAGGGGGCATTGGCTACACCTTC	CASSPGTGGIGYTF
TRBV10-3	-	TRBJ2-1	TGTGCCATCAGTGAGTCAACAGGGAGGGGAAATGAGCAGTTCTTC	CAISESTGRGNEQFF
TRBV6-2/TRBV6-3	-	TRBJ1-3	TGTGCCAGCAGTTACTCGACGACACCAAACACCATATATTTT	CASSYSTTPNTIYF
TRBV4-3	-	TRBJ1-1	TGCGCCAGCAGCCAAGAGGTAGGGGTTGAAGCTTTCTTT	CASSQEVGVEAFF
TRBV12-3/TRBV12-4	-	TRBJ1-1	TGTGCCAGCAGTTTAGGTCTTGAAGCTTTCTTT	CASSLGLEAFF
TRBV2	-	TRBJ2-3	TGTGCCTCCTCCCTGGGCCTGGGAGATACGCAGTATTTT	CASSLGLGDTQYF
TRBV4-1	-	TRBJ2-6	TGCGCCAGCAAGCCCGCGGGGGCCAACGTCCTGACTTTC	CASKPAGANVLTF
TRBV2	-	TRBJ1-4	TGTGCCAGCAGTGAAGAGGGGGGGTCCCACGAAAAACTGTTTTTT	CASSEEGGSHEKLFF
TRBV7-3	TRBD2	TRBJ2-1	TGTGCCAGCAGCTCCCCAACTCCCGGGACTAGCGGCTACAATGAGCAGTTCTTC	CASSSPTPGTSGYNEQFF
TRBV5-1	TRBD2	TRBJ2-7	TGCGCCAGCAGCTTGAAAGTTAGCGGGACCTACGAGCAGTACTTC	CASSLKVSGTYEQYF
TRBV7-9	TRBD1	TRBJ2-7	TGTGCCAGCAGCAGCAATCCGGGACAGGGGATATACGAGCAGTACTTC	CASSSNPGQGIYEQYF
TRBV24-1	-	TRBJ2-1	TGTGCCACCAGCGACGGCGGGGCGCAGGGCTACAATGAGCAGTTCTTC	CATSDGGAQGYNEQFF
TRBV30	TRBD1	TRBJ1-1	TGTGCCTGGAGTAGATCTGACAGGGAATCCCCTGAAGCTTTCTTT	CAWSRSDRESPEAFF
TRBV6-5	-	TRBJ1-5	TGTGCCAGCACCGCCGGGGTTAACGGCAATCAGCCCCAGCATTTT	CASTAGVNGNQPQHF
TRBV20-1	TRBD2	TRBJ2-3	TGCAGTGCTAGTAGGGGTAGCGGGGGGGCTGATACGCAGTATTTT	CSASRGSGGADTQYF